This record concerns one T cell receptor beta chain sequence. No cognate antigen has been identified for it. No much larger clone is present one base from it, and per-base qualities are unavailable. Library construction relied on the immunoSEQ multiplex PCR assay. TCRdb stores this immuneACCESS table with in-frame sequences only. Part of the clones is absent; in the studies checked, under half of the shortfall reflects unresolved V genes, and no reason is known for the rest. The sample data list 75,000 to 90,000 clones, and over 75% of these were observed just once. Approximately 2% of the sample belongs to the ten largest clones. The CDR3 has 15 amino acids, counting the end cysteine and phenylalanine. Just CDR3 DNA is preserved here, 45 bases in frame from base 1. The V and J ends are trimmed by 1 base and 6 bases, leaving 12 bases between them. The germline V gene provides CDR1 LGHNA and CDR2 YSLEER.

This sample was included in a study of control samples from healthy donors and cancer patients (dated by TCRdb to the early 2020s). The chain links TRBV4-3 with TRBJ2-2; confidence is insufficient to name the D gene. The origin of this receptor is a woman in her 40s in good health. Material: blood. The sequence in DNA is TGCGCCAGCAGCCAAGGGGCCTCTAGTGCCGGGGAGCTGTTTTTT. It encodes CASSQGASSAGELFF.